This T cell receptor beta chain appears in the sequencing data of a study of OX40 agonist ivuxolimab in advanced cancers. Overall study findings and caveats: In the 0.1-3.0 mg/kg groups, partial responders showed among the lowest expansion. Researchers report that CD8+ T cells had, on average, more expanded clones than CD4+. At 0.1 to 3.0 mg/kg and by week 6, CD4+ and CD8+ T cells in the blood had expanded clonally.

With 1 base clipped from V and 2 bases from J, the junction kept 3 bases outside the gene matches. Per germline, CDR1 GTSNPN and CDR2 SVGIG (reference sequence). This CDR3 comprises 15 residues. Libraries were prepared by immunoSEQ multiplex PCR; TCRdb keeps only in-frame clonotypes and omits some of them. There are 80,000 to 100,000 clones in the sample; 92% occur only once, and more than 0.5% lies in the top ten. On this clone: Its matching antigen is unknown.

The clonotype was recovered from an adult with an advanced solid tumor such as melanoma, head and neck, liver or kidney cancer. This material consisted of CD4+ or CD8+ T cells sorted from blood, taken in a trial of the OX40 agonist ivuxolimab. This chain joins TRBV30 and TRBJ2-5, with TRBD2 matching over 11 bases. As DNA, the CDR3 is TGTGCCTGGAGTGCTCTAGCGGGGGGACAAGAGACCCAGTACTTC. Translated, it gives CAWSALAGGQETQYF.